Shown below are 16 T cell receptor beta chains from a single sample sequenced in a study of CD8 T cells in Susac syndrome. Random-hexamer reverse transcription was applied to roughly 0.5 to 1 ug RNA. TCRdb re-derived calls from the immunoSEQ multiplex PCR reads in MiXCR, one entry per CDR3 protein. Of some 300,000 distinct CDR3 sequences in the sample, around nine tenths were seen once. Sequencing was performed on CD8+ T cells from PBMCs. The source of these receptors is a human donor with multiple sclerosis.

CDR3 bases: TGCAGTGCTAGAGAAGGGACTGGGAAAGAGACCCAGTACTTC. Translated, it gives CSAREGTGKETQYF. The genes are TRBV20-1 and TRBJ2-5; perhaps TRBD2 as D (6 bases). Deletions cut 0 bases from V and 3 bases from J, with 11 bases between. Germline V gene lookup returns CDR1 DFQATT and CDR2 SNEGSKA (reference sequence). The CDR3 loop spans 14 amino acids.

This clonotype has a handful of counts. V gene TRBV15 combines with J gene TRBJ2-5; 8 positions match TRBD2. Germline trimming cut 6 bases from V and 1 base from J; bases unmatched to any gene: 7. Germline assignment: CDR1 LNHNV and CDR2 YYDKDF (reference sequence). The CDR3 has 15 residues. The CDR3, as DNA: TGTGCCACCAGAATTACAGGGACTAGCCAAGAGACCCAGTACTTC. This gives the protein CATRITGTSQETQYF.

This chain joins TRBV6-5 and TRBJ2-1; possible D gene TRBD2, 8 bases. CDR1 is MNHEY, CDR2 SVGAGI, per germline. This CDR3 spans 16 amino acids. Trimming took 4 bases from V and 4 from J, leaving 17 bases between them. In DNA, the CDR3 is TGTGCCAGCAGTTCGGGAGGGGGCCAAAGTTACAATGAGCAGTTCTTC. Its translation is CASSSGGGQSYNEQFF.

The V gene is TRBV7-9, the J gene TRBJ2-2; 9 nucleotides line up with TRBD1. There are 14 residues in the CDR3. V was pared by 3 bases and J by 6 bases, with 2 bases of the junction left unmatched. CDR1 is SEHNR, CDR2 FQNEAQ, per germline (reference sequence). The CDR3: CASSFGTGSGELFF. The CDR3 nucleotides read TGTGCCAGCAGCTTCGGGACAGGGTCCGGGGAGCTGTTTTTT.

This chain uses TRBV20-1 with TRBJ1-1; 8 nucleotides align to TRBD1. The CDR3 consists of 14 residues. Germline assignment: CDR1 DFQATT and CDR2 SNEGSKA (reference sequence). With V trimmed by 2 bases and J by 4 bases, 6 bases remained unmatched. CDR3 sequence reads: CSARSGQGGTEAFF. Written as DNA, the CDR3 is TGCAGTGCTAGATCCGGACAGGGTGGCACTGAAGCTTTCTTT.

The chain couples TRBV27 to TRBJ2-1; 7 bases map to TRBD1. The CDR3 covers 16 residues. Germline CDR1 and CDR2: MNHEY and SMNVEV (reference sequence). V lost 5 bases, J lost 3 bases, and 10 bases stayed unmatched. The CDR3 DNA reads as TGTGCCAGCAGTCCGTGGGACAGCCCCTTCTACAATGAGCAGTTCTTC. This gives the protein CASSPWDSPFYNEQFF.

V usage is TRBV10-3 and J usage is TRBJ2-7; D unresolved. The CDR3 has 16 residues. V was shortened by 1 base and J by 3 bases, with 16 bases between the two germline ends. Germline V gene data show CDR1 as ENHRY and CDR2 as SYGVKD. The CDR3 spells CAISEFSSRQRYEQYF. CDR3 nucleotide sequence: TGTGCCATCAGTGAGTTCTCTTCGAGACAACGCTACGAGCAGTACTTC.

The CDR3 nucleotides are TGTGCCAGCAGCCCTATCGGACTAGCGGGGGCCCATGAGCAGTTCTTC. Translating it yields CASSPIGLAGAHEQFF. This chain connects TRBV7-6 to TRBJ2-1; TRBD2 matches 13 bases. V gave up 5 bases and J gave up 8 bases; unmatched junction bases: 9. The CDR3 contains 16 residues. In germline, CDR1 is SGHVS, CDR2 FNYEAQ. The variable domain in full, with the rest retrieved from reference TRBV7-6 and TRBJ2-1, is GAGVSQSPRYKVTKRGQDVALRCDPISGHVSLYWYRQALGQGPEFLTYFNYEAQQDKSGLPNDRFSAERPEGSISTLTIQRTEQRDSAMYRCASSPIGLAGAHEQFFGPGTRLTVL.

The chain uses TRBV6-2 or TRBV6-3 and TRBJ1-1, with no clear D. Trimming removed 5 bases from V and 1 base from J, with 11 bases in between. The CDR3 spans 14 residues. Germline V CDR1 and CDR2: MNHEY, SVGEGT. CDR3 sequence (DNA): TGTGCCAGCAGTACCTCGGGGTCGAACACTGAAGCTTTCTTT. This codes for CASSTSGSNTEAFF.

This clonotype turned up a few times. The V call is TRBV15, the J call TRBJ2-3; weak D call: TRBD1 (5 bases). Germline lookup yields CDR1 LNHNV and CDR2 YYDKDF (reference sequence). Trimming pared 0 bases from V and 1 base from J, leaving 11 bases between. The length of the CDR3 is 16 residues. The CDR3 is CATSRDVTGGTDTQYF. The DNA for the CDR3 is TGTGCCACCAGCAGAGATGTAACAGGAGGCACAGATACGCAGTATTTT. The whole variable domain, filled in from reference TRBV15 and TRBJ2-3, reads DAMVIQNPRYQVTQFGKPVTLSCSQTLNHNVMYWYQQKSSQAPKLLFHYYDKDFNNEADTPDNFQSRRPNTSFCFLDIRSPGLGDTAMYLCATSRDVTGGTDTQYFGPGTRLTVL.

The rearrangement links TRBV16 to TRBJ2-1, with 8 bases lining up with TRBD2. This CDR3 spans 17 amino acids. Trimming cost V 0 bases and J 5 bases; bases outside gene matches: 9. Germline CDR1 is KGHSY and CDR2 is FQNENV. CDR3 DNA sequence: TGTGCCAGCAGCCAATCTTTAACGGGGGGGCTCCACAATGAGCAGTTCTTC. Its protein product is CASSQSLTGGLHNEQFF.

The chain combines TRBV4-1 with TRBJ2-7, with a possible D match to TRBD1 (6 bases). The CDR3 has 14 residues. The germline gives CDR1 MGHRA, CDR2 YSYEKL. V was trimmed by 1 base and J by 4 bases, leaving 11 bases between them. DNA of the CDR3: TGCGCCAGCAGCCAAGCCCAGGGGTTGTACGAGCAGTACTTC. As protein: CASSQAQGLYEQYF.

The CDR3 DNA reads TGTGCCAGCGGAGGACAGGGCCAGAATGAAAAACTGTTTTTT. This gives the protein CASGGQGQNEKLFF. J is TRBJ1-4 and V is TRBV25-1; TRBD1 matches at 8 bases. Trimming cost V 8 bases and J 5 bases; bases outside gene matches: 7. The CDR3 totals 14 residues. Germline CDR1 reads MGHDK; CDR2 reads SYGVNS.

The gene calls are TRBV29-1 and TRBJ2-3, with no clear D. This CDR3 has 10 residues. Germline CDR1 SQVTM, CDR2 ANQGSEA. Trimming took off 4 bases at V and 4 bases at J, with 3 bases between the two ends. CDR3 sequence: CSVVADTQYF. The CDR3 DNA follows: TGCAGCGTTGTTGCAGATACGCAGTATTTT.

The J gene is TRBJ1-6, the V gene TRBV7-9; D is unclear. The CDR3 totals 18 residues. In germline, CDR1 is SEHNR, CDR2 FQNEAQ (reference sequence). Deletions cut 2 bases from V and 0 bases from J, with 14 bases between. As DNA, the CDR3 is TGTGCCAGCAGCTTAAAGCAGAGAGACGGCTCCTATAATTCACCCCTCCACTTT. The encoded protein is CASSLKQRDGSYNSPLHF. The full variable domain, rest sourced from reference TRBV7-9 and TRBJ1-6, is DTGVSQNPRHKITKRGQNVTFRCDPISEHNRLYWYRQTLGQGPEFLTYFQNEAQLEKSRLLSDRFSAERPKGSFSTLEIQRTEQGDSAMYLCASSLKQRDGSYNSPLHFGNGTRLTVT.

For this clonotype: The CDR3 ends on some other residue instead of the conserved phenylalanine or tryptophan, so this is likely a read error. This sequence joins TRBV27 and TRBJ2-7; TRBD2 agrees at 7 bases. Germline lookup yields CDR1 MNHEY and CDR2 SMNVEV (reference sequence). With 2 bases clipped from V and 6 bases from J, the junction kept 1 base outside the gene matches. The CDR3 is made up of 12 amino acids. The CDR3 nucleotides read TGTGCCAGCAGTTTAGGGGGGGGCGAGCAGTACTCC. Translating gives CASSLGGGEQYS.